These 13 T cell receptor beta chains came from one sample sequenced in a study of T cell responses to AZD1222 COVID-19 vaccine (TCRdb year 2021). The library was built by means of the immunoSEQ multiplex PCR assay. Entries here come from immuneACCESS through TCRdb and include only in-frame sequences with V and J called. Some clones fail to appear in such tables; in the studies checked, an unresolved V gene covers under half of the shortfall, and the cause of the remainder is unknown. The sample contains approximately 79,000 clones, around nine tenths of them found a single time. The ten largest clones represent 9.5% to 13% of the sample. In light of the paper, this sample's time point label describes: baseline before first vaccination. Material: peripheral blood, obtained on day 0 of AZD1222 vaccination. All receptors derive from an adult in good health.

This clone was observed a single time. The gene calls are TRBV7-2 and TRBJ1-1, with no clear D. V lost 10 bases, J lost 0 bases, and 12 bases lay in between. The CDR3 loop spans 13 amino acids. Germline CDR1 is SGHTA and CDR2 is FQGNSA. The CDR3 here is CATHHDMNTEAFF. CDR3 in DNA: TGTGCCACCCACCATGACATGAACACTGAAGCTTTCTTT. The variable domain in full, completed from reference TRBV7-2 and TRBJ1-1, reads GAGVSQSPSNKVTEKGKDVELRCDPISGHTALYWYRQSLGQGLEFLIYFQGNSAPDKSGLPSDRFSAERTGGSVSTLTIQRTQQEDSAVYLCATHHDMNTEAFFGQGTRLTVV.

The chain links TRBV9 to TRBJ1-1; D might be TRBD1 (6 bases). Germline V gives CDR1 SGDLS, CDR2 YYNGEE. The V end lost 3 bases, the J end lost 10 bases, and 22 bases lay between the germline ends. CDR3 length: 15 residues. The CDR3 DNA sequence: TGTGCCAGCAGCGGGGGGACATTTAGGGTCAAACGAGCTTTCTTT. Its protein product is CASSGGTFRVKRAFF.

This chain uses TRBV7-9 with TRBJ2-5; D is uncertain. Trimming stripped 4 bases from V and 3 bases from J, with 12 bases between. This CDR3 spans 14 amino acids. In germline, CDR1 is SEHNR, CDR2 FQNEAQ (reference sequence). This CDR3 reads CASSSQTWEETQYF. CDR3 nucleotide sequence: TGTGCCAGCAGCTCCCAGACTTGGGAAGAGACCCAGTACTTC.

V gene TRBV7-2 combines with J gene TRBJ2-7, with D possibly TRBD2 on 6 matching bases. CDR3 length: 14 amino acids. The V gene's germline CDR1 is SGHTA and CDR2 FQGNSA. V lost 3 bases and J lost 5, with 14 bases in between. The CDR3 nucleotides read TGTGCCAGCAGCTTCTTGGGGGGTGTCAACGAGCAGTACGTC. Amino acid sequence: CASSFLGGVNEQYV.

The J gene is TRBJ2-2, the V gene TRBV4-2; 8 positions agree with TRBD1. J lost 6 bases, V lost 0 bases, and 3 bases had no gene match. Germline lookup yields CDR1 LGHNA and CDR2 YNFKEQ. This CDR3 comprises 15 residues. Here the CDR3 DNA reads TGTGCCAGCAGCCAAGAGCAGGGGGCGGCCGGGGAGCTGTTTTTT. It specifies CASSQEQGAAGELFF.

The chain links TRBV6-5 to TRBJ2-5, with no clear D. With 6 bases removed from V and 9 bases from J, the gap between germline ends came to 11 bases. Germline V gives CDR1 MNHEY, CDR2 SVGAGI. This CDR3 spans 11 amino acids. CDR3 loop: CASSSDGAQYF. CDR3 in DNA: TGTGCCAGCAGCTCGGATGGAGCCCAGTACTTC.

This chain connects TRBV5-6 to TRBJ2-3, with unresolved D. The CDR3 runs to 15 residues. Trimming removed 6 bases at V and 1 base at J, with 15 bases between. From germline, CDR1 is SGHDT and CDR2 YYEEEE. The CDR3 region is CASNFVGQRTDTQYF. For the CDR3, the DNA is TGTGCCAGCAACTTCGTAGGGCAGCGCACAGATACGCAGTATTTT.

This chain links TRBV6-5 with TRBJ1-2; D gene unclear. CDR1 MNHEY and CDR2 SVGAGI come from the germline V gene. V dropped 2 bases and J dropped 2 bases, with 12 bases sitting between them. This CDR3 is 15 amino acids long. CDR3 amino acids: CASSYGPVSNYGYTF. The DNA for the CDR3 is TGTGCCAGCAGTTACGGGCCAGTTTCGAACTATGGCTACACCTTC.

This rearrangement joins TRBV3-1 (or the pseudogene TRBV3-2) to TRBJ2-1, with D perhaps assigned TRBD1 or TRBD2 (5 bases each). The V end was cut by 6 bases, the J end by 4 bases, with 13 bases between. The germline V gene encodes CDR1 LGHDT and CDR2 YNNKEL (reference sequence). The CDR3 runs 14 residues. The DNA of the CDR3 is TGTGCCAGCAGGCTTTCGGGACCTTACAATGAGCAGTTCTTC. Its protein product is CASRLSGPYNEQFF.

The chain employs TRBV6-5 and TRBJ2-7; D possibly corresponds to TRBD2 (6 bases). This CDR3 has 14 residues. V lost 7 bases and J lost 3, with 16 bases in between. Germline loops: CDR1 MNHEY, CDR2 SVGAGI. CDR3 DNA sequence: TGTGCCAGCAACCCTAGCGTGAACCTCTACGAGCAGTACTTC. It is translated as CASNPSVNLYEQYF.

In DNA form, the CDR3 reads TGTGCCACCAGTTCGGAGAGGGGAGATCAGCCCCAGCATTTT. It yields the protein CATSSERGDQPQHF. The V gene is TRBV24-1, the J gene TRBJ1-5, with D possibly TRBD1 on 5 matching bases. The CDR3 runs to 14 residues. V was cut by 6 bases and J by 5 bases, with 13 bases left in between. Germline values: CDR1 KGHDR, CDR2 SFDVKD.

The V and J genes are TRBV5-4 and TRBJ2-7; 11 bases align to TRBD2. With V trimmed by 3 bases and J by 10 bases, 12 bases remained unmatched. Per the germline V gene, CDR1 is SGHNT and CDR2 is YYREEE (reference sequence). This CDR3 is 15 amino acids long. This CDR3 reads CASSSTSGTPGNQYF. CDR3 DNA sequence: TGTGCCAGCAGCTCGACTAGCGGGACACCCGGGAACCAGTACTTC.

The chain combines TRBV27 with TRBJ2-7; 10 positions match TRBD1. The CDR3 length is 15 residues. With 5 bases clipped from V and 5 bases from J, the junction kept 9 bases outside the gene matches. Germline-derived CDR1 and CDR2 are MNHEY and SMNVEV (reference sequence). CDR3 bases: TGTGCCAGCAGTCCCGGACAGGGGGTCACCCACGAGCAGTACTTC. It specifies CASSPGQGVTHEQYF.